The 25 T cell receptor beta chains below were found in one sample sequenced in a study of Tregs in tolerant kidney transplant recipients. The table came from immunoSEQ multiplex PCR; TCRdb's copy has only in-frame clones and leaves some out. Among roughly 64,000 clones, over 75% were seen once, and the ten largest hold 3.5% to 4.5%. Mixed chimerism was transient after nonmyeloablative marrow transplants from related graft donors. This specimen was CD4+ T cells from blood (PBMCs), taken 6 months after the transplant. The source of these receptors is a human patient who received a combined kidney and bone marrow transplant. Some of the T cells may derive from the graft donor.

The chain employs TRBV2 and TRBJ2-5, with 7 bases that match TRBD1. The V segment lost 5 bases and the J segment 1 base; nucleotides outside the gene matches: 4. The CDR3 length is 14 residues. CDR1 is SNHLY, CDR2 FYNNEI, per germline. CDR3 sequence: CASSQRTGQETQYF. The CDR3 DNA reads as TGTGCCAGCAGTCAGCGGACAGGCCAAGAGACCCAGTACTTC.

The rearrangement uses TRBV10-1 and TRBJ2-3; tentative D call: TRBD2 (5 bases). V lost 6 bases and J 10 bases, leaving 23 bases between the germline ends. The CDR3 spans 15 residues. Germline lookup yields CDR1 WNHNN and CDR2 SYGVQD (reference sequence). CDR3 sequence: CASSGDGVNWMAQYF. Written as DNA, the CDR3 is TGCGCCAGCAGCGGTGACGGGGTGAATTGGATGGCGCAGTATTTT.

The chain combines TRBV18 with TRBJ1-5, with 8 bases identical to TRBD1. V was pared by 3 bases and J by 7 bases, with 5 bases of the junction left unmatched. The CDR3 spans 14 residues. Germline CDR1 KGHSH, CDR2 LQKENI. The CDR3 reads CASSPRQGQQPQHF. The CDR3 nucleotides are TGTGCCAGCTCACCCCGACAGGGGCAACAGCCCCAGCATTTT.

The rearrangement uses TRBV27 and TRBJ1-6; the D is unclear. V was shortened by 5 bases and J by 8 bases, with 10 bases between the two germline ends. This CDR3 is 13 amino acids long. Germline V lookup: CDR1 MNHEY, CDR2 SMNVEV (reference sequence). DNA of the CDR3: TGTGCCAGCAGTGCCGACACTTATTCACCCCTCCACTTT. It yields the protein CASSADTYSPLHF.

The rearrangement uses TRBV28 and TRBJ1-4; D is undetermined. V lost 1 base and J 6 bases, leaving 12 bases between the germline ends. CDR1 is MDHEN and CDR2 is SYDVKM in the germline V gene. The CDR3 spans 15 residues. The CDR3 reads CASSLLRTPHEKLFF. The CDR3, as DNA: TGTGCCAGCAGTTTATTAAGGACTCCCCATGAAAAACTGTTTTTT. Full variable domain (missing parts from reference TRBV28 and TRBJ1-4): DVKVTQSSRYLVKRTGEKVFLECVQDMDHENMFWYRQDPGLGLRLIYFSYDVKMKEKGDIPEGYSVSREKKERFSLILESASTNQTSMYLCASSLLRTPHEKLFFGSGTQLSVL.

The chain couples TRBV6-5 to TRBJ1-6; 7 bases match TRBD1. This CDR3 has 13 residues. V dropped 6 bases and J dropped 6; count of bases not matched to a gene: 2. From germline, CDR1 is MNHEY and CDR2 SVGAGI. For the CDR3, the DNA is TGTGCCAGCAGCAGGGACAGTAATTCACCCCTCCACTTT. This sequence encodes CASSRDSNSPLHF.

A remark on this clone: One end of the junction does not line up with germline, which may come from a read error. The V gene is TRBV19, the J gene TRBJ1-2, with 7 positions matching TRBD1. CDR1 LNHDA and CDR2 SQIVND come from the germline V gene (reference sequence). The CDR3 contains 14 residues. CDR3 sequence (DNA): TGTGCCAGTAGTAAACAGGGGACGGACTATGGCTACGCCTTC. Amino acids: CASSKQGTDYGYAF.

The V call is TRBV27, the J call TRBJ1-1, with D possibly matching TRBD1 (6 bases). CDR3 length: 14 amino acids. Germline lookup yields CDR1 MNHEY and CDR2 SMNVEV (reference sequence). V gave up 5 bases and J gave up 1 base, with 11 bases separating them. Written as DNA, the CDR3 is TGTGCCAGCAGTAAACAGGGATCGAACACTGAAGCTTTCTTT. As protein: CASSKQGSNTEAFF.

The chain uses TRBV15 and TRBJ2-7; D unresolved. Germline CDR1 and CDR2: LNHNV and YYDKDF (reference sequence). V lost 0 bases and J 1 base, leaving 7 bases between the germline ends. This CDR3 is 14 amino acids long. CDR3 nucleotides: TGTGCCACCAGCAGAGATCGGTCTTCCTACGAGCAGTACTTC. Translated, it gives CATSRDRSSYEQYF.

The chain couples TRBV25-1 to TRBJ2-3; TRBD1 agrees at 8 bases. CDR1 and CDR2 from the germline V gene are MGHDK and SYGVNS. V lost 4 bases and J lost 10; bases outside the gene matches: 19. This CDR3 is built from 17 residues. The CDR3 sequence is CASSGYQGALFRSPQYF. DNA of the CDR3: TGTGCCAGCAGTGGATATCAGGGGGCGCTTTTCCGATCTCCGCAGTATTTT.

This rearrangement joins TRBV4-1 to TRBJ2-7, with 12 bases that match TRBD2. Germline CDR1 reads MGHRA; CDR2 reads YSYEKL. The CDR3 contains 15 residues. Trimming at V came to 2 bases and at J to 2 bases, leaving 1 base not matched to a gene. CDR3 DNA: TGCGCCAGCAGCCAACTAGCGGGAGGGCCCTACGAGCAGTACTTC. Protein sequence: CASSQLAGGPYEQYF.

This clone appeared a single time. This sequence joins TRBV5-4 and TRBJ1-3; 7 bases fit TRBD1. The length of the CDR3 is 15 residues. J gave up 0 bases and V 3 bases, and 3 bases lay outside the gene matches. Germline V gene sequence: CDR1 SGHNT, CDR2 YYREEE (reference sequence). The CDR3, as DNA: TGTGCCAGCAGCTCGACAGGGCACTCTGGAAACACCATATATTTT. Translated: CASSSTGHSGNTIYF.

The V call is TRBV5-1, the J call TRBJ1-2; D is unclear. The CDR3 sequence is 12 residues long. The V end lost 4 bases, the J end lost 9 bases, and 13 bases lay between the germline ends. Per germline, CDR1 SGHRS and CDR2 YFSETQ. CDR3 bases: TGCGCCAGCAGCCCCCGGACCGGGAGCTACACCTTC. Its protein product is CASSPRTGSYTF.

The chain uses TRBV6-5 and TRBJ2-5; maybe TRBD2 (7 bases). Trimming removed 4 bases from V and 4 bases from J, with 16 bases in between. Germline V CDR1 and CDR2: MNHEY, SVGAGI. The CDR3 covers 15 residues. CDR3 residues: CASSSGGRGGETQYF. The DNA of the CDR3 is TGTGCCAGCAGTTCCGGAGGAAGGGGGGGAGAGACCCAGTACTTC.

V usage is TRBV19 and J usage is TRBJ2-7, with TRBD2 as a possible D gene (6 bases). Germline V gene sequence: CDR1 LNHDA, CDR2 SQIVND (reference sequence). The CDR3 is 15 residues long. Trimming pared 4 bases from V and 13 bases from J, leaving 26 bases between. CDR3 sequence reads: CASSNQGLSLDYQYF. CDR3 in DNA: TGTGCCAGTAGTAACCAGGGTTTATCGTTGGACTACCAATACTTC. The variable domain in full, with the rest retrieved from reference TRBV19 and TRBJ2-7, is DGGITQSPKYLFRKEGQNVTLSCEQNLNHDAMYWYRQDPGQGLRLIYYSQIVNDFQKGDIAEGYSVSREKKESFPLTVTSAQKNPTAFYLCASSNQGLSLDYQYFGPGTRLTVT.

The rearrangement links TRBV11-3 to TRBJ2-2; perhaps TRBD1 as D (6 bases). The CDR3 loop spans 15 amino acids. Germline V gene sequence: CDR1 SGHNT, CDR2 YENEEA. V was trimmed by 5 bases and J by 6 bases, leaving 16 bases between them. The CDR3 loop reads CASSLNRALAGELFF. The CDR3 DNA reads TGTGCCAGCAGCCTGAACAGGGCGCTGGCCGGGGAGCTGTTTTTT.

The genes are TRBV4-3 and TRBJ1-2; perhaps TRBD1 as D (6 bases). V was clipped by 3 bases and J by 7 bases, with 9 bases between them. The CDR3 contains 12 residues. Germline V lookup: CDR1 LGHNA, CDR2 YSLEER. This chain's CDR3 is CASSQGAGGYTF. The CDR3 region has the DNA TGCGCCAGCAGCCAGGGGGCGGGTGGCTACACCTTC.

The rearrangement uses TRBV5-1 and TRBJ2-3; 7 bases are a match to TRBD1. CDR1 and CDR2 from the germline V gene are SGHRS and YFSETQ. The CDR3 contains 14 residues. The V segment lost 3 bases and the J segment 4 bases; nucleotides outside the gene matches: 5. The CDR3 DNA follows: TGCGCCAGCAGCTATTACAGGGGCCCAGATACGCAGTATTTT. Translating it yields CASSYYRGPDTQYF.

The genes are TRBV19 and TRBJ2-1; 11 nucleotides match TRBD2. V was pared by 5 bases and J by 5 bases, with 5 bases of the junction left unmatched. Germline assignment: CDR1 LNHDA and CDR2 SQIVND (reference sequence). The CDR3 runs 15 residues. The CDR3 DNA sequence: TGTGCCAGTAGTGTGCTAGCGGGAGGTCACAATGAGCAGTTCTTC. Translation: CASSVLAGGHNEQFF.

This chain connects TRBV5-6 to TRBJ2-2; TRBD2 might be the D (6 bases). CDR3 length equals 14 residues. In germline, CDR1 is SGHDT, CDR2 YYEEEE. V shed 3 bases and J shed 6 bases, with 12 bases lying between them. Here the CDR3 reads CASSSPGLPGELFF. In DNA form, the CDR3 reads TGTGCCAGCAGCTCACCGGGACTCCCCGGGGAGCTGTTTTTT.

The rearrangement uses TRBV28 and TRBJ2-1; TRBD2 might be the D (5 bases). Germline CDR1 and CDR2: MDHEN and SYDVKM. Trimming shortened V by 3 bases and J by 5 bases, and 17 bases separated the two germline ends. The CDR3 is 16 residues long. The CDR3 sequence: CASSFFFGAAHNEQFF. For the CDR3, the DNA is TGTGCCAGCAGTTTTTTTTTCGGAGCGGCCCACAATGAGCAGTTCTTC.

CDR3 residues: CASSSRQGSGWELFF. The CDR3 DNA follows: TGTGCCAGCAGCTCTCGACAGGGGTCGGGCTGGGAGCTGTTTTTT. The chain has TRBV7-2 and TRBJ2-2; 8 nucleotides match TRBD1. Germline CDR1 is SGHTA and CDR2 is FQGNSA. The CDR3 is made up of 15 amino acids. V trimming: 4 bases; J trimming: 9 bases; junction bases outside the gene matches: 10.

As DNA, the CDR3 is TGTGCCAGCAGTCGGAGGGCCCCTAAAGATACGCAGTATTTT. Amino acids: CASSRRAPKDTQYF. The genes are TRBV5-6 and TRBJ2-3; D perhaps matches TRBD2 (6 bases). The germline CDR1 and CDR2 sequences are SGHDT and YYEEEE. The CDR3 is made up of 14 amino acids. The V end lost 5 bases, the J end lost 5 bases, and 15 bases lay between the germline ends.

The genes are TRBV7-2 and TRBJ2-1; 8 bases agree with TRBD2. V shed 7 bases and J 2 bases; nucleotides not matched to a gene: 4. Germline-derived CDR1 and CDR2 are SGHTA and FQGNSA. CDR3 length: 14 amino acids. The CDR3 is CASTSSGTYNEQFF. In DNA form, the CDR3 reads TGTGCCAGCACAAGTAGCGGGACCTACAATGAGCAGTTCTTC.

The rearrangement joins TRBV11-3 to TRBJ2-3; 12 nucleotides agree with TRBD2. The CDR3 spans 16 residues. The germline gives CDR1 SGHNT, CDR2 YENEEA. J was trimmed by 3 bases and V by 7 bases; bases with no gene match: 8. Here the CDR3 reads CASNRGTSGRTDTQYF. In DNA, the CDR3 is TGTGCCAGCAACCGGGGGACTAGCGGGCGTACAGATACGCAGTATTTT.